This TCR beta chain originates from a study of cytomegalovirus exposure and HLA in healthy donors. Study at large: An earlier analysis found fewer than 120 million unique TCR beta sequences from about 190 million T cells.

Overall study findings and caveats: Generally TCR sequences proved uncommon, though certain public TCRs appeared in numerous donors. The study labeled 150 to 200 TCR beta chains cytomegalovirus-associated.

In the PCR, 60 Vbeta and 13 Jbeta primers were used. TCRdb's table, derived via immunoSEQ multiplex PCR, lists solely in-frame clones and lacks some. This table holds around 77,000 clones. Points on this clone: Antigen specificity is unknown.

This TCR was recovered from a man aged 45-60 years in good health and CMV-seropositive. Sequencing input: PBMCs.

Here the CDR3 reads CASSTPTGSTGELFF. CDR3 in DNA: TGCGCCAGCAGCACCCCTACAGGGAGCACCGGGGAGCTGTTTTTT. The chain uses TRBV5-1 and TRBJ2-2; perhaps TRBD1 as D (6 bases). V shed 4 bases and J shed 4 bases, with 14 bases lying between them. CDR1 is SGHRS and CDR2 is YFSETQ in the germline V gene. The CDR3 contains 15 residues.